This T cell receptor (beta chain) was recorded in a study of T-cell memory formation after mild COVID-19. TCRdb reanalysed the 5' RACE reads using MiXCR and keeps one entry per CDR3 protein. The sample lists about 250,000 distinct CDR3 sequences; about 16% were seen once. The germline gives CDR1 DFQATT, CDR2 SNEGSKA (reference sequence). This CDR3 contains 13 residues. This clonotype was observed a few times. The junction shows a germline mismatch at one end, possibly a read error. The chain uses TRBV20-1 and TRBJ2-3, with D hard to call. This sequence was found in an adult woman who had mild COVID-19 (a few samples of this study predate the infection). Cell type and time point are not known. Specimen: PBMCs or a T cell subset sorted from them (not recorded which). This chain's CDR3 is CSVRRLSTDTQYF. For the CDR3, the DNA is TGCAGTGTTAGACGGTTGAGCACAGATACGCAGTATTTT.